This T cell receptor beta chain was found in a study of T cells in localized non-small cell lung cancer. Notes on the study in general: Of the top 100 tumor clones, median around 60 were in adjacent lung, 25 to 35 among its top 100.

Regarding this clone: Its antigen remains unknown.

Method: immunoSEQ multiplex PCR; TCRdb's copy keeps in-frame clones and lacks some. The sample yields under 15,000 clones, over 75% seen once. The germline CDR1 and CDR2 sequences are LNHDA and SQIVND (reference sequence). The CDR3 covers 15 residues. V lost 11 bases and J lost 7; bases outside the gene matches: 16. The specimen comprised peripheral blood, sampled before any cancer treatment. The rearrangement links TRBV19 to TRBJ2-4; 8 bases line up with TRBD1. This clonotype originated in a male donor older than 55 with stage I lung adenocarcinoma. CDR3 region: CASQGDRPSANIQYF. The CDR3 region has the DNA TGTGCCTCCCAAGGGGACAGGCCCTCAGCTAACATTCAGTACTTC.